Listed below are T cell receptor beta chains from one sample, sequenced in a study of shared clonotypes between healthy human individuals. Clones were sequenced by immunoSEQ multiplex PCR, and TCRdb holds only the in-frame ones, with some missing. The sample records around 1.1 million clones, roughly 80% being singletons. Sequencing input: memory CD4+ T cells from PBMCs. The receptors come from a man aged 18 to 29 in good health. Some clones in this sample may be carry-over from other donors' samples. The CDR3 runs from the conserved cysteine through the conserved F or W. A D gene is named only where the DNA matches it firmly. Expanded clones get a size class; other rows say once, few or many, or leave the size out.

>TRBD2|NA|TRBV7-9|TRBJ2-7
CASSRSGRGYEQYF
TGTGCCAGCAGCCGTAGCGGGAGGGGGTACGAGCAGTACTTC
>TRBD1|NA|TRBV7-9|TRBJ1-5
CASSAATRGFRQPQHF
TGTGCCAGCAGCGCAGCCACCAGGGGGTTCAGGCAGCCCCAGCATTTT
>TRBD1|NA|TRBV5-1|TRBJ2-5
CASSALTGTGVETQYF
TGCGCCAGCAGCGCGCTAACCGGGACAGGGGTGGAGACCCAGTACTTC
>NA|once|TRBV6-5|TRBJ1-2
CASSDTFRGEGYTF
TGTGCCAGCAGTGACACGTTTCGGGGGGAGGGCTACACCTTC
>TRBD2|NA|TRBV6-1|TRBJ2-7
CARRLAGFYEQYF
TGTGCCAGAAGACTAGCGGGATTTTACGAGCAGTACTTC
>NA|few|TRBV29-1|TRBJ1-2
CSVEDYGGF
TGCAGCGTTGAAGATTATGGGGGCTTC
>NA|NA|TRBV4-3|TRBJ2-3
CASSPQRTGTDTQYF
TGCGCCAGCAGCCCACAAAGAACAGGCACAGATACGCAGTATTTT
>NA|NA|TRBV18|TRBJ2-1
CASCPRGRGNEQFF
TGTGCCAGCTGTCCCCGGGGACGGGGCAATGAGCAGTTCTTC
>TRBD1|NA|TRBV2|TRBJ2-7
CASTPDRGRYEQYF
TGTGCCAGCACCCCCGACAGGGGTCGATACGAGCAGTACTTC
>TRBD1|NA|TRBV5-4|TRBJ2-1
CASRPASGQGLNEQFF
TGTGCCAGCAGGCCAGCCTCGGGACAGGGGCTGAATGAGCAGTTCTTC
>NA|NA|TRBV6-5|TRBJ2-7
CASSTGPRNEQYF
TGTGCCAGCAGTACAGGGCCCCGTAACGAGCAGTACTTC
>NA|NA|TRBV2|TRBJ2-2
CASSEVGRGTGELFF
TGTGCCAGCAGTGAAGTTGGGAGAGGCACCGGGGAGCTGTTTTTT
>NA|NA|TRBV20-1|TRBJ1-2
CSAQPGQIF
TGCAGTGCCCAACCAGGGCAGATATTC
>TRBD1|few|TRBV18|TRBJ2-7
CASSPPLTGFPYEQYF
TGTGCCAGCTCACCACCGCTGACAGGGTTTCCCTACGAGCAGTACTTC
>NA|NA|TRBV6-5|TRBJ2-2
CASSPLGGNTGELFF
TGTGCCAGCAGCCCCTTAGGGGGGAACACCGGGGAGCTGTTTTTT
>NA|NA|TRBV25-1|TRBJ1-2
CASSEFGRDYGYTF
TGTGCCAGCAGTGAATTTGGCAGGGACTATGGCTACACCTTC
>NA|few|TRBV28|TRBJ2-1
CASSIGLGEQFF
TGTGCCAGCAGTATCGGTCTGGGTGAGCAGTTCTTC
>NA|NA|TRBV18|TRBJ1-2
CASSPTANYGYTF
TGTGCCAGCTCACCGACAGCTAACTATGGCTACACCTTC
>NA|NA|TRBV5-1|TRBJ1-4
CASSIGMTATNEKLFF
TGCGCCAGCAGCATCGGGATGACTGCAACTAATGAAAAACTGTTTTTT
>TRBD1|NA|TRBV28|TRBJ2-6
CASSLGLSRGRSGANVLTF
TGTGCCAGCAGTTTAGGTCTTTCCAGGGGGCGTTCTGGGGCCAACGTCCTGACTTTC
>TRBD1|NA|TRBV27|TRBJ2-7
CASSLIQSGGWLYF
TGTGCCAGCAGTTTAATTCAGTCAGGGGGCTGGTTGTACTTC
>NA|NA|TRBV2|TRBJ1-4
CASSGDAPGYEKLFF
TGTGCCAGCAGTGGCGACGCTCCCGGGTATGAAAAACTGTTTTTT
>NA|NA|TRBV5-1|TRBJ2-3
CASSLEGSDRTDTQYF
TGCGCCAGCAGCTTGGAGGGTAGCGACCGCACAGATACGCAGTATTTT
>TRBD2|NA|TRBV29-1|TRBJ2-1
CSVEGAGGSYNEQFF
TGCAGCGTTGAAGGGGCGGGAGGTTCCTACAATGAGCAGTTCTTC
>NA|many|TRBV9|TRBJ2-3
CASSPRGTGTDTQYF
TGTGCCAGCAGCCCGAGGGGTACGGGCACAGATACGCAGTATTTT
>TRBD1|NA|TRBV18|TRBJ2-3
CASSPSTTGLGDTQYF
TGTGCCAGCTCACCAAGTACGACAGGGTTGGGGGATACGCAGTATTTT
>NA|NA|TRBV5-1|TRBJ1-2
CASSLATGFNYGYTF
TGCGCCAGCAGCTTGGCAACAGGGTTTAACTATGGCTACACCTTC
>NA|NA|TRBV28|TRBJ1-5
CASSAPREPQHF
TGTGCCAGCAGTGCCCCTCGAGAGCCCCAGCATTTT
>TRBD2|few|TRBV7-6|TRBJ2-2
CASSLDSGRLSTGELFF
TGTGCCAGCAGCTTGGATAGCGGGAGGCTCAGCACCGGGGAGCTGTTTTTT
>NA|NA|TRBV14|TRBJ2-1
CASSPNGAGVYNEQFF
TGTGCCAGCAGCCCCAACGGGGCTGGTGTATACAATGAGCAGTTCTTC
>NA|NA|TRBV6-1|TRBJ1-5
CASTEPGPRMGQPQHF
TGTGCCAGCACTGAACCGGGCCCAAGAATGGGACAGCCCCAGCATTTT
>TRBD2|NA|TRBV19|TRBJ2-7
CARPSGTYEQYF
TGTGCCAGACCTAGCGGAACTTACGAGCAGTACTTC
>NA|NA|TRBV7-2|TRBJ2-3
CASSLEGWGTDTQYF
TGTGCCAGCAGCTTAGAAGGGTGGGGAACAGATACGCAGTATTTT